The 3 T cell receptor beta chains presented below share a single source sample, sequenced in a study of tumor-infiltrating lymphocytes in glioblastoma multiforme. TCR beta libraries were built from RNA through three nested multiplex PCR rounds using modified ARM-PCR. Via MiXCR, TCRdb re-called the multiplex PCR reads, giving one row per CDR3 protein. The sample holds 15,000 to 20,000 distinct CDR3 sequences, about two thirds seen once. The specimen was peripheral blood. The receptors were sampled from a male donor with glioblastoma.

To note about this clonotype: A much larger clone differs from this one at a single base, so this may be a read error. The chain has TRBV5-1 and TRBJ2-2; D is ambiguous. The CDR3 totals 15 residues. Germline CDR1 SGHRS, CDR2 YFSETQ. CDR3 nucleotide sequence: TGCGCCAGCAGCTTGGCGGAGCAGAACACCAGGGAGCTGTTTTTT. Translating gives CASSLAEQNTRELFF.

The J gene is TRBJ2-5, the V gene TRBV13, with D uncertain. Germline V CDR1 and CDR2: PRHDT, FYEKMQ (reference sequence). V shed 0 bases and J shed 5 bases, with 13 bases lying between them. The CDR3 covers 15 residues. CDR3 nucleotides: TGTGCCAGCAGCTTAGGGTACCAGTACGGGGAGACCCAGTACTTC. This encodes CASSLGYQYGETQYF.

This clonotype was counted between two and nine times. The V and J genes are TRBV20-1 and TRBJ1-5; 12 bases map to TRBD1. CDR1 is DFQATT, CDR2 SNEGSKA, per germline (reference sequence). V was pared by 5 bases and J by 1 base, with 6 bases of the junction left unmatched. The CDR3 loop spans 16 amino acids. DNA of the CDR3: TGCAGTGCTTGGGACAGGGGGCTGAGGAGCAATCAGCCCCAGCATTTT. Protein: CSAWDRGLRSNQPQHF.